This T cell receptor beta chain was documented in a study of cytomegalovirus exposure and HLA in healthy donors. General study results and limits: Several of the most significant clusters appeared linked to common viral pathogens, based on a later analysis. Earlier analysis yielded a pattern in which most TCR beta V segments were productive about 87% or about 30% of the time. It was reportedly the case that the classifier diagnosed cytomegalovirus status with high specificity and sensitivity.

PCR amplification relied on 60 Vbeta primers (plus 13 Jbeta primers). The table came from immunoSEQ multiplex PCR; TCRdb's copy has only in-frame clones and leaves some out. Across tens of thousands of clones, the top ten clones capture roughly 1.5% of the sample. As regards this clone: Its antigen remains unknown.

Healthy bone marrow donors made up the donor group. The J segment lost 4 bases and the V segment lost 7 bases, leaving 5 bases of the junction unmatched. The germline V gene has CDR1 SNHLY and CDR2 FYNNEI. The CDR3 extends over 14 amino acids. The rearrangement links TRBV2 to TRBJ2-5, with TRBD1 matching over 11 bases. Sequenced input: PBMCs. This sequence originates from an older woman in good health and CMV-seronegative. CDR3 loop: CASMGQGGSETQYF. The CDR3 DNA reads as TGTGCCAGCATGGGACAGGGGGGTTCAGAGACCCAGTACTTC.